Presented here are 8 T cell receptor beta chains from one specimen sequenced in a study of early T cells in non-severe SARS-CoV-2 infection. TCRdb ran MiXCR on the 5' RACE reads and lists one entry per CDR3 protein. The table has 30,000 to 40,000 distinct CDR3 sequences, roughly 5% seen once; the top ten hold around 15%. The sample consisted of whole blood. Receptors were obtained from an adult who was a healthcare worker with PCR-confirmed SARS-CoV-2 infection or an uninfected control (not recorded which).

This clonotype was seen at least ten times. The chain employs TRBV7-3 and TRBJ1-2; D not resolved. The CDR3 consists of 13 residues. V gave up 5 bases and J gave up 4 bases, with 11 bases separating them. Germline V lookup: CDR1 SGHTA, CDR2 FQGTGA. The CDR3 bases are TGTGCCAGCAGCCCAAGGTGGGGCTATGGCTACACCTTC. Translated: CASSPRWGYGYTF.

This clonotype was picked up many times. The rearrangement links TRBV6-2 or TRBV6-3 to TRBJ2-1; 9 nucleotides align to TRBD2. Germline V gene sequence: CDR1 MNHEY, CDR2 SVGEGT. Trimming at V came to 3 bases and at J to 5 bases, leaving 8 bases not matched to a gene. CDR3 length equals 16 residues. This chain's CDR3 is CASSYGAGGPHNEQFF. CDR3 DNA: TGTGCCAGCAGTTATGGTGCGGGGGGGCCACACAATGAGCAGTTCTTC.

This clonotype has more than one count but fewer than ten. The chain recombines TRBV18 with TRBJ1-6, with TRBD1 as a possible D gene (5 bases). The germline CDR1 and CDR2 sequences are KGHSH and LQKENI. The V and J ends lost 0 bases and 11 bases respectively, with 17 bases between them. This CDR3 region has 16 residues. This chain's CDR3 is CASSPPSSREVAPLHF. CDR3 DNA sequence: TGTGCCAGCTCACCACCGAGTTCCAGGGAGGTTGCACCCCTCCACTTT.

This clonotype has a handful of counts. The rearrangement uses TRBV29-1 and TRBJ1-4, with TRBD1 matching 7 bases. Losses at the gene ends were 7 bases for V and 0 bases for J; bases not matched to a gene: 2. Germline assignment: CDR1 SQVTM and CDR2 ANQGSEA. The CDR3 has 13 residues. CDR3 sequence: CSATGATNEKLFF. Written as DNA, the CDR3 is TGCAGCGCAACAGGGGCAACTAATGAAAAACTGTTTTTT. Full variable domain (rest looked up from reference TRBV29-1 and TRBJ1-4): SAVISQKPSRDICQRGTSLTIQCQVDSQVTMMFWYRQQPGQSLTLIATANQGSEATYESGFVIDKFPISRPNLTFSTLTVSNMSPEDSSIYLCSATGATNEKLFFGSGTQLSVL.

This clonotype was recorded many times. V gene TRBV24-1 combines with J gene TRBJ2-1; 10 positions agree with TRBD2. This CDR3 has 15 residues. V shed 7 bases and J 8 bases; nucleotides not matched to a gene: 10. CDR1 KGHDR and CDR2 SFDVKD come from the germline V gene. As DNA, the CDR3 is TGTGCCACCAGCTCTCAGCGGGGGGGCCGGGATGAGCAGTTCTTC. Residues: CATSSQRGGRDEQFF.

The sample holds many counts of this clonotype. The genes are TRBV6-1 and TRBJ1-3; D is ambiguous. Germline CDR1 is MNHNS and CDR2 is SASEGT. The CDR3 sequence is 12 residues long. V gave up 6 bases and J gave up 9 bases, with 12 bases separating them. The CDR3 sequence: CASREVLSTIYF. The CDR3 DNA reads as TGTGCCAGCAGGGAGGTTTTAAGCACCATATATTTT.

This clonotype was picked up many times. The chain combines TRBV3-1 with TRBJ1-5; D unclear. The germline V gene encodes CDR1 LGHDT and CDR2 YNNKEL (reference sequence). CDR3 length: 12 residues. Trimming cost V 5 bases and J 3 bases, with 5 bases left between them. CDR3 sequence reads: CASSENNQPQHF. Written as DNA, the CDR3 is TGTGCCAGCAGCGAGAACAATCAGCCCCAGCATTTT.

The sample holds many counts of this clonotype. V and J are TRBV6-5 and TRBJ2-7, with TRBD1 matching over 9 bases. The CDR3 is made up of 14 amino acids. Germline-derived CDR1 and CDR2 are MNHEY and SVGAGI. After removal of 5 bases from V and 1 base from J, the junction contained 3 bases not matched to a gene. CDR3 region: CASSRQGGSYEQYF. The DNA of the CDR3 is TGTGCCAGCAGTCGACAGGGGGGGTCCTACGAGCAGTACTTC.